This T cell receptor (beta chain) was observed in a study of blood T cell repertoires in COVID-19. Across the whole study: Sources were T cells, B-cell-depleted T cells, or PBMCs; the material itself was cDNA or gDNA.

V lost 2 bases and J lost 6; bases outside the gene matches: 2. Per the germline V gene, CDR1 is KGHSH and CDR2 is LQKENI. The CDR3 is 13 residues long. Recruitment covered about two dozen US areas and drew participants whose ages spanned roughly 18 to 90 years. Clinical history reported by participants formed the basis on which cohorts were assigned. Authors' processing steps: Estimated nucleated cell counts came from reference gene primer amplification. This table comes from immunoSEQ multiplex PCR, and its TCRdb copy is limited to in-frame clones, with some not included. That table supplies the V and J calls and clone size; D and trimming were determined from the DNA. The sample has under 200,000 clones; 81% are singletons. This clone was observed many times.

The receptor's source is a woman between 35 and 50 years old with acute COVID-19. Sequencing was carried out using PBMCs or T cells enriched from blood (not recorded which). The genes are TRBV18 and TRBJ1-1; 8 nucleotides agree with TRBD1. The CDR3 region is CASSPGQGPEAFF. CDR3 coding DNA: TGTGCCAGCTCACCAGGACAGGGTCCTGAAGCTTTCTTT.